The clone carrying this T cell receptor (beta chain) has just a few counts. The CDR3 has 12 residues. The V end was cut by 0 bases, the J end by 6 bases, with 4 bases between. CDR1 and CDR2 (germline): LNHNV, YYDKDF (reference sequence). This entry is derived from a study of CD8 T cells in Susac syndrome. When the RNA was reverse transcribed, random hexamers were used with an input of about 0.45 to 1 ug. Using its own MiXCR run on the immunoSEQ multiplex PCR reads, TCRdb lists one record per CDR3 protein. This sample has tens of thousands of distinct CDR3 sequences; about 94% occur once, and the top ten carry 0.35% to 0.55%.

This chain connects TRBV15 to TRBJ2-3; D is unresolved. The source material was CD8+ T cells from PBMCs. The TCR comes from a human donor with Susac syndrome. CDR3 protein: CATSRDRDTQYF. In DNA form, the CDR3 reads TGTGCCACCAGCAGAGATAGGGATACGCAGTATTTT.